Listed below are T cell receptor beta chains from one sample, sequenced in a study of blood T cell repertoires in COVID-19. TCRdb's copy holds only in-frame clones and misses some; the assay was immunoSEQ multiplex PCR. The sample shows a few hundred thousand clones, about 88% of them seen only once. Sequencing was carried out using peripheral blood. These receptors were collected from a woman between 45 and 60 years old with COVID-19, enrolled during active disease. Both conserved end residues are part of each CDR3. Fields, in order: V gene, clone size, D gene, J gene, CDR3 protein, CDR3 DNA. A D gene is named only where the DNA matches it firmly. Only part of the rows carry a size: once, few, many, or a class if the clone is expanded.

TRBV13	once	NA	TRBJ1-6	CASSTGSVPNSPLHF	TGTGCCAGCAGTACAGGGAGTGTACCTAATTCACCCCTCCACTTT
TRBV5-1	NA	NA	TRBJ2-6	CASSLVSGSGANVLTF	TGCGCCAGCAGCTTGGTTTCCGGCTCTGGGGCCAACGTCCTGACTTTC
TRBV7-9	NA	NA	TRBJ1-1	CASRLQGGPKAFF	TGTGCCAGCAGACTACAGGGCGGTCCTAAAGCTTTCTTT
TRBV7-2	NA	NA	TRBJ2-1	CASSSTPLYNEQFF	TGTGCCAGTTCGAGCACCCCCCTATACAATGAGCAGTTCTTC
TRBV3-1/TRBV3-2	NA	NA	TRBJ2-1	CASSRSEGNNEQFF	TGTGCCAGCAGCCGAAGCGAGGGAAACAATGAGCAGTTCTTC
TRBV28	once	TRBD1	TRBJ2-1	CASKDRVSDEQFF	TGTGCCAGCAAGGACAGGGTTTCGGATGAGCAGTTCTTC
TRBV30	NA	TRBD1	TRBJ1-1	CAWSTGTGDTEAFF	TGTGCCTGGAGCACCGGGACAGGGGACACTGAAGCTTTCTTT
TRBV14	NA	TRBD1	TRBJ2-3	CASSPRDRVTDTQYF	TGTGCCAGCAGTCCCCGGGACAGGGTCACAGATACGCAGTATTTT
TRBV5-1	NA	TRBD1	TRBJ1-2	CASSSGQGAEGYTF	TGCGCCAGCAGCTCGGGACAGGGGGCAGAGGGCTACACCTTC
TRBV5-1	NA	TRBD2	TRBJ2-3	CASSGTSGGADTQYF	TGCGCCAGCAGCGGCACTAGCGGGGGGGCAGATACGCAGTATTTT
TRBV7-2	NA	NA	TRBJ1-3	CASRPAATGNTIYF	TGTGCCAGCAGGCCCGCGGCGACTGGAAACACCATATATTTT
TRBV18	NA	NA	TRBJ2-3	CASSPGTGLRGDTQYF	TGTGCCAGCTCCCCAGGAACGGGACTCCGAGGAGATACGCAGTATTTT
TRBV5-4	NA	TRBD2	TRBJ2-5	CASSFQTSGAQETQYF	TGTGCCAGCAGCTTCCAGACTAGCGGGGCGCAAGAGACCCAGTACTTC
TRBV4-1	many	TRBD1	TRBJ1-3	CASSRPTGDPGNTIYF	TGCGCCAGCAGCCGACCGACAGGGGACCCTGGAAACACCATATATTTT
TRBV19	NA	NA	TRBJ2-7	CASSIISGSNYEQYF	TGTGCCAGTAGTATTATAAGCGGGTCAAACTACGAGCAGTACTTC
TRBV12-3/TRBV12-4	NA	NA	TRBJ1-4	CASTGRAYEKLFF	TGTGCCAGCACCGGCAGGGCCTATGAAAAACTGTTTTTT
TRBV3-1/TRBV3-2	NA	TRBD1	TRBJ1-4	CASSQLGEGTEDEKLFF	TGTGCCAGCAGCCAACTTGGCGAGGGGACAGAAGATGAAAAACTGTTTTTT
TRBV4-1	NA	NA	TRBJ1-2	CASSIQTGQGRSYTF	TGCGCCAGCAGCATTCAGACAGGCCAGGGTAGAAGCTACACCTTC
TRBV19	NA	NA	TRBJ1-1	CASSIARGYTEAFF	TGTGCCAGTAGTATAGCTAGGGGTTACACTGAAGCTTTCTTT
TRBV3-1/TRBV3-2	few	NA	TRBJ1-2	CASSQPGRAPYGYTF	TGTGCCAGCAGCCAACCCGGGAGGGCCCCTTATGGCTACACCTTC
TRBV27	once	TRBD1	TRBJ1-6	CASSFRGMGSPLHF	TGTGCCAGCAGTTTCAGGGGGATGGGATCACCCCTCCACTTT
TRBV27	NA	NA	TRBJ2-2	CASSFTLAGELFF	TGTGCCAGCAGTTTTACCTTAGCGGGGGAGCTGTTTTTT
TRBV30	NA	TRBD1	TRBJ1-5	CAWSAGTGNQPQHF	TGTGCCTGGAGTGCCGGGACAGGAAATCAGCCCCAGCATTTT
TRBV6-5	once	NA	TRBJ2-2	CASSYSGANTGELFF	TGTGCCAGCAGTTACTCAGGGGCGAACACCGGGGAGCTGTTTTTT
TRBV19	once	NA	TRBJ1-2	CASTMQGSEKGYTF	TGTGCCAGTACTATGCAGGGCTCGGAGAAAGGCTACACCTTC
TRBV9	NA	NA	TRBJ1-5	CASSVGGLGQPQHF	TGTGCCAGCAGCGTAGGAGGTTTAGGTCAGCCCCAGCATTTT